The 7 T cell receptor beta chains presented below share a single source sample, sequenced in a study of CD8 T cells in Susac syndrome. RNA totalling about 0.5 to 1 ug underwent reverse transcription with random hexamers. TCRdb ran MiXCR on the immunoSEQ multiplex PCR reads and lists one entry per CDR3 protein. The data show 100,000 to 150,000 distinct CDR3 sequences, over 80% seen once. Sequencing used CD8+ T cells from PBMCs. All receptors come from a human donor with multiple sclerosis.

The gene calls are TRBV27 and TRBJ2-1; perhaps D is TRBD1 or TRBD2 (5 bases each). The CDR3 covers 12 residues. Trimming removed 7 bases from V and 9 bases from J, with 13 bases in between. Looked up from germline, CDR1 is MNHEY and CDR2 is SMNVEV (reference sequence). CDR3 nucleotides: TGTGCCAGCAAGGACTGGGGGTTTGAGCAGTTCTTC. This gives the protein CASKDWGFEQFF.

This chain joins TRBV15 and TRBJ2-3; D may be TRBD1 (5 bases). The V gene lost 0 bases and the J gene lost 2 bases, with 12 bases spanning the gap. The CDR3 covers 16 residues. Germline loops: CDR1 LNHNV, CDR2 YYDKDF (reference sequence). This CDR3 is CATSRDQGGTTDTQYF. In DNA form, the CDR3 reads TGTGCCACCAGCAGAGATCAGGGCGGAACCACAGATACGCAGTATTTT.

The genes are TRBV27 and TRBJ1-5; no definite D call. Germline loops: CDR1 MNHEY, CDR2 SMNVEV (reference sequence). Trimming pared 4 bases from V and 3 bases from J, leaving 7 bases between. This CDR3 comprises 13 residues. CDR3 coding DNA: TGTGCCAGCAGTTCTTGGAACAATCAGCCCCAGCATTTT. Protein: CASSSWNNQPQHF.

Only a few counts were recorded for this clonotype. The CDR3 DNA reads TGTGCCAGCTCCCCATCGGGACAGGGTACGGAGGATGAAAAACTGTTTTTT. It specifies CASSPSGQGTEDEKLFF. The J gene is TRBJ1-4, the V gene TRBV18, with 9 positions matching TRBD1. This CDR3 has 17 residues. Trimming removed 6 bases from V and 6 bases from J; junction bases left unmatched: 14. Germline CDR1 reads KGHSH; CDR2 reads LQKENI. Using reference TRBV18 and TRBJ1-4 for the parts outside the CDR3, the full variable domain is NAGVMQNPRHLVRRRGQEARLRCSPMKGHSHVYWYRQLPEEGLKFMVYLQKENIIDESGMPKERFSAEFPKEGPSILRIQQVVRGDSAAYFCASSPSGQGTEDEKLFFGSGTQLSVL.

CDR3 region: CASSYSTGRKEKLFF. Here the CDR3 DNA reads TGTGCCAGCAGTTATTCCACAGGGCGAAAAGAAAAACTGTTTTTT. The genes are TRBV6-5 and TRBJ1-4; possible D gene TRBD1, 6 bases. Germline CDR1 is MNHEY and CDR2 is SVGAGI. Trimming took 3 bases from V and 8 from J, leaving 16 bases between them. The CDR3 is 15 amino acids.

J is TRBJ1-2 and V is TRBV30; D ambiguous. This CDR3 has 13 residues. CDR1 is GTSNPN and CDR2 is SVGIG in the germline V gene (reference sequence). V lost 0 bases to trimming and J lost 10 bases, with 15 bases between them. DNA for the CDR3: TGTGCCTGGAGTGTATGGGTAGAGGAGGTCTACACCTTC. Protein sequence: CAWSVWVEEVYTF.

The V and J genes are TRBV2 and TRBJ2-7; TRBD1 is a possible D gene (6 bases). Trimming removed 4 bases from V and 1 base from J, with 8 bases in between. Germline loops: CDR1 SNHLY, CDR2 FYNNEI. This CDR3 comprises 13 residues. The CDR3 coding sequence is TGTGCCAGCAGTGGGACAGATTCCTACGAGCAGTACTTC. Translated, it gives CASSGTDSYEQYF.